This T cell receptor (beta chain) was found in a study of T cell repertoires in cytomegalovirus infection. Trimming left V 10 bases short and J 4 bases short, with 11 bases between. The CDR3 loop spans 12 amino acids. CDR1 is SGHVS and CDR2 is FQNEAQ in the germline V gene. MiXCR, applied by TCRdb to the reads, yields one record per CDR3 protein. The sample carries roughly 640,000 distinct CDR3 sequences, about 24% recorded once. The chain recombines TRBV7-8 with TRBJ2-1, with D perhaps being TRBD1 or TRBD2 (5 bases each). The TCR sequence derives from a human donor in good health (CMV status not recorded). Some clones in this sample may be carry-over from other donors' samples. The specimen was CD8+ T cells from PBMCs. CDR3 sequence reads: CAIVGEYNEQFF. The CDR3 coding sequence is TGTGCCATTGTGGGGGAGTACAATGAGCAGTTCTTC.